The clone carrying this T cell receptor (beta chain) was recorded many times. The antigen remains undetermined. Germline CDR1 reads SGHAT; CDR2 reads FQNNGV. This CDR3 has 13 residues. V was clipped by 4 bases and J by 1 base, with 8 bases between them. Amplified regions were TCR beta CDR3 sequences from RNA transcripts. When the TCR CDR3 underwent first-round RT-PCR, the HTBI primer set was used. TCRdb independently ran MiXCR on the multiplex PCR reads; one entry per CDR3 protein. The sample consists of approximately 690,000 distinct CDR3 sequences, around 21% of them appearing once. Disease lasting under 3 months, a NOSPECS grade of at least 4, and a Clinical Activity Score of at least 3 were features of the ophthalmopathy patients. The sample comes from a study of T cells in Graves' hyperthyroidism and ophthalmopathy. Study-level findings and limits: Ophthalmopathy was identified by the model a median 6.5 months ahead of onset.

The sequence was collected from a man aged 25-45 years with Graves' ophthalmopathy. The specimen was blood. V is TRBV11-2 and J is TRBJ2-7, with D perhaps TRBD2 (5 bases). The CDR3 sequence is CASSWRQSYEQYF. The CDR3 bases are TGTGCCAGCAGCTGGAGGCAGTCCTACGAGCAGTACTTC.